This TCR beta chain stems from a study of OX40 agonist ivuxolimab in advanced cancers. Germline assignment: CDR1 SNHLY and CDR2 FYNNEI. The germline V and J ends were trimmed by 6 bases and 6 bases, with 12 bases remaining between them. CDR3 length: 13 residues. The assay was immunoSEQ multiplex PCR, and TCRdb's table has in-frame clones only and misses some. The sample yields roughly 40,000 clones, about 89% seen once. The chain carries TRBV2 and TRBJ2-4, with D possibly being TRBD2 (5 bases). Here the sequenced sample was CD4+ or CD8+ T cells sorted from blood, taken in a trial of the OX40 agonist ivuxolimab. The sequence was collected from an adult with an advanced solid tumor such as melanoma, head and neck, liver or kidney cancer. CDR3: CASSGEGGNIQYF. DNA for the CDR3: TGTGCCAGCAGCGGGGAAGGAGGAAACATTCAGTACTTC.